Given below is one TCR beta chain in context. What it binds is not known. This sample is drawn from a study of CD8 T cells in Susac syndrome. Study outcomes and limitations: The study conceded that its TCR sequencing and HLA analysis involved relatively few individuals.

The CDR3 has 13 amino acids. Trimming took 5 bases from V and 10 from J, leaving 15 bases between them. The V gene's germline CDR1 is DFQATT and CDR2 SNEGSKA (reference sequence). RNA, at 0.5 to 1 ug, was reverse transcribed with random hexamers. An immunoSEQ multiplex PCR amplified TCR beta CDR3 over 54 Vbeta and 13 Jbeta. One entry per CDR3 protein, called by TCRdb with MiXCR from the immunoSEQ multiplex PCR reads. The repertoire has around 200,000 distinct CDR3 sequences, roughly 94% of them found once; the top ten carry 0.099%. The TEMRA cells underwent FACS enrichment, while the CD8+ and CD4+ T cells underwent negative isolation.

Material: CD4+ T cells from PBMCs. This TCR was recovered from a human donor with Susac syndrome. The rearrangement joins TRBV20-1 to TRBJ1-6, with D tentatively TRBD1 (5 bases). The CDR3, as DNA: TGCAGTGCTGTCAGGGACTTCGGATCACCCCTCCACTTT. The encoded protein is CSAVRDFGSPLHF.